Below, 30 T cell receptor beta chains from the same sample are listed, as sequenced in a study of STAT3 mutations in large granular lymphocyte leukemia. Their specific antigens are unknown. The repertoire was sequenced with immunoSEQ multiplex PCR; TCRdb's copy has only in-frame clones and lacks some. The sample yields 15,000 or so clones, approximately 81% seen once. Regarding the study as a whole: In T-cell large granular lymphocyte leukemia, about half of patients showed multiple immunodominant subclonotypes.

The specimen sequenced was peripheral blood mononuclear cells. These receptors all come from a man between 60 and 70 years old with T-cell large granular lymphocyte leukemia. Some clones in this sample may be carry-over from other donors' samples.

The chain recombines TRBV2 with TRBJ2-3; D not resolved. From germline, CDR1 is SNHLY and CDR2 FYNNEI. This CDR3 comprises 15 residues. Trimming left V 6 bases short and J 5 bases short, with 18 bases between. DNA of the CDR3: TGTGCCAGCAGCTCCGGCGTTCAGTGGGAAGATACGCAGTATTTT. Its translation is CASSSGVQWEDTQYF. The full variable domain, its missing parts supplied by reference TRBV2 and TRBJ2-3, is EPEVTQTPSHQVTQMGQEVILRCVPISNHLYFYWYRQILGQKVEFLVSFYNNEISEKSEIFDDQFSVERPDGSNFTLKIRSTKLEDSAMYFCASSSGVQWEDTQYFGPGTRLTVL.

This chain connects TRBV28 to TRBJ1-4; D remains ambiguous. CDR1 is MDHEN and CDR2 is SYDVKM in the germline V gene. The CDR3 extends over 14 amino acids. The ends were cut back, 8 bases at V and 5 bases at J, with 15 bases in the middle. The CDR3 reads CASCPLEWNEKLFF. The CDR3 bases are TGTGCCAGCTGCCCATTAGAGTGGAATGAAAAACTGTTTTTT.

The J gene is TRBJ2-7, the V gene TRBV28, with TRBD1 matching 12 bases. The germline gives CDR1 MDHEN, CDR2 SYDVKM. V dropped 5 bases and J dropped 3; count of bases not matched to a gene: 8. The CDR3 covers 16 residues. The CDR3 DNA sequence: TGTGCCAGCAGTGGCTACCGGGACAGGGGGCTCTACGAGCAGTACTTC. Protein sequence: CASSGYRDRGLYEQYF.

This rearrangement joins TRBV18 to TRBJ1-5, with unresolved D. This CDR3 is 14 amino acids long. The V end was cut by 3 bases, the J end by 1 base, with 7 bases between. CDR1 is KGHSH and CDR2 is LQKENI in the germline V gene. The DNA for the CDR3 is TGTGCCAGCTCACCGGCCATAAGCAATCAGCCCCAGCATTTT. It encodes CASSPAISNQPQHF.

This chain joins TRBV9 and TRBJ1-3; D perhaps matches TRBD1 (6 bases). Germline CDR1 is SGDLS and CDR2 is YYNGEE. This CDR3 region has 14 residues. Trimming removed 3 bases at V and 4 bases at J, with 11 bases between. The CDR3 is CASSGRGNGNTIYF. In nucleotides, the CDR3 is TGTGCCAGCAGCGGCAGGGGTAACGGAAACACCATATATTTT.

The J gene is TRBJ2-7, the V gene TRBV18; D gene ambiguous. CDR3 size: 13 residues. V lost 1 base and J lost 2, with 6 bases in between. Per germline, CDR1 KGHSH and CDR2 LQKENI. The CDR3 coding sequence is TGTGCCAGCTCACCACAGTCCGCCTACGAGCAGTACTTC. It specifies CASSPQSAYEQYF.

The V gene is TRBV28, the J gene TRBJ1-2; D not certain. Germline lookup yields CDR1 MDHEN and CDR2 SYDVKM. V lost 3 bases and J lost 1, with 6 bases in between. This CDR3 has 13 amino acids. CDR3 DNA: TGTGCCAGCAGTTTGGCGGTTAACTATGGCTACACCTTC. As protein: CASSLAVNYGYTF.

The gene calls are TRBV13 and TRBJ2-5; weak D call: TRBD2 (6 bases). The J call is in doubt because the DNA end fits TRBJ2-7 better. The V gene's germline CDR1 is PRHDT and CDR2 FYEKMQ (reference sequence). This CDR3 is built from 14 residues. The CDR3 DNA follows: TGTGCCAGCAGCCTCCCCGGGGGTTCCTACGAGCAGTACTTC. Residues: CASSLPGGSYEQYF.

The rearrangement links TRBV12-5 to TRBJ1-6, with TRBD1 as a possible D gene (6 bases). The CDR3 sequence is 12 residues long. Trimming stripped 7 bases from V and 11 bases from J, with 12 bases between. Germline values: CDR1 LGHNT, CDR2 FRNRAP. CDR3 protein: CASATGAPPLHF. CDR3 nucleotide sequence: TGTGCTAGTGCCACGGGGGCCCCACCCCTCCACTTT.

The chain links TRBV28 to TRBJ2-3, with TRBD2 identical over 8 bases. The V gene end was trimmed by 5 bases and the J gene end by 6 bases; junction bases not matched to a gene: 10. The germline V gene has CDR1 MDHEN and CDR2 SYDVKM. This CDR3 is 15 amino acids long. CDR3 loop: CASSGGGREKDTQYF. As DNA, the CDR3 is TGTGCCAGCAGTGGCGGGGGGCGGGAGAAGGATACGCAGTATTTT.

This rearrangement joins TRBV4-3 to TRBJ1-5; D is unclear. Germline CDR1 reads LGHNA; CDR2 reads YSLEER. This CDR3 is built from 15 residues. The V gene lost 0 bases and the J gene lost 9 bases, with 15 bases spanning the gap. DNA of the CDR3: TGCGCCAGCAGCCAAGATAGGCAGGCTAGTTGGCCCCAGCATTTT. Protein sequence: CASSQDRQASWPQHF.

The CDR3 bases are TGTGCCAGCAGCTTCAGGGAGGGCGAGACCCAGTACTTC. Translated, it gives CASSFREGETQYF. This chain links TRBV7-2 with TRBJ2-5; 7 bases line up with TRBD2. J gave up 5 bases and V 3 bases, and 3 bases lay outside the gene matches. The CDR3 has 13 residues. Germline CDR1 is SGHTA and CDR2 is FQGNSA.

This clone was picked up a small number of times. The chain is built from TRBV19 and TRBJ1-2; no definite D call. V lost 8 bases, J lost 4 bases, and 11 bases lay in between. Germline V gene data show CDR1 as LNHDA and CDR2 as SQIVND (reference sequence). The CDR3 spans 12 residues. This chain's CDR3 is CASWNRSYGYTF. The CDR3, as DNA: TGTGCCAGTTGGAATCGGAGCTATGGCTACACCTTC.

The CDR3 DNA is TGCGCCAGCAGCTTGGTGGGGACCCCCTACGAGCAGTACTTC. It specifies CASSLVGTPYEQYF. This sequence joins TRBV5-1 and TRBJ2-7; D may be TRBD1 or TRBD2 (5 bases each). The V end was cut by 0 bases, the J end by 2 bases, with 9 bases between. CDR1 and CDR2 (germline): SGHRS, YFSETQ. The CDR3 consists of 14 residues.

The V gene is TRBV4-3, the J gene TRBJ2-1; 10 bases match TRBD2. The CDR3 has 17 residues. The germline CDR1 and CDR2 sequences are LGHNA and YSLEER. V lost 0 bases and J lost 8; bases outside the gene matches: 10. The CDR3 protein is CASSQDRASGRSDEQFF. CDR3 sequence (DNA): TGCGCCAGCAGCCAAGATCGGGCTAGCGGGAGAAGCGATGAGCAGTTCTTC.

This chain links TRBV2 with TRBJ1-6; 8 nucleotides align to TRBD1. Germline V gene data show CDR1 as SNHLY and CDR2 as FYNNEI. The V segment lost 4 bases and the J segment 7 bases; nucleotides outside the gene matches: 6. This CDR3 region has 15 residues. CDR3: CASSGLDRGNSPLHF. For the CDR3, the DNA is TGTGCCAGCAGTGGTCTCGACAGGGGAAATTCACCCCTCCACTTT.

J is TRBJ2-7 and V is TRBV27; 11 bases match TRBD2. Germline V gives CDR1 MNHEY, CDR2 SMNVEV (reference sequence). The CDR3 runs to 14 residues. V was clipped by 5 bases and J by 8 bases; unmatched bases: 8. The CDR3 loop reads CASSAGTSGEQQYF. CDR3 sequence (DNA): TGTGCCAGCAGTGCTGGGACTAGCGGTGAACAGCAGTACTTC.

This rearrangement joins TRBV7-9 to TRBJ2-7; no definite D call. V lost 1 base to trimming and J lost 0 bases, with 7 bases between them. CDR3 length: 14 amino acids. Germline values: CDR1 SEHNR, CDR2 FQNEAQ (reference sequence). DNA of the CDR3: TGTGCCAGCAGCTTAGGGGTTAGCTCCTACGAGCAGTACTTC. Translated, it gives CASSLGVSSYEQYF.

The rearrangement uses TRBV7-2 and TRBJ1-2; D unresolved. With 6 bases removed from V and 4 bases from J, the gap between germline ends came to 12 bases. Germline V gene data show CDR1 as SGHTA and CDR2 as FQGNSA. The CDR3 runs 13 residues. The CDR3 here is CASSSRWSYGYTF. The CDR3 region has the DNA TGTGCCAGCAGTTCTCGGTGGTCCTATGGCTACACCTTC.

The gene calls are TRBV30 and TRBJ2-3; D possibly corresponds to TRBD1 (5 bases). The CDR3 is 14 amino acids. Germline assignment: CDR1 GTSNPN and CDR2 SVGIG (reference sequence). With 4 bases removed from V and 1 base from J, the gap between germline ends came to 12 bases. In DNA, the CDR3 is TGTGCCTGGAACCAGGGCTTGGGCACAGATACGCAGTATTTT. Translated: CAWNQGLGTDTQYF.

The chain uses TRBV30 and TRBJ1-5; 7 positions match TRBD1. V lost 5 bases and J lost 6; bases outside the gene matches: 7. The CDR3 has 13 amino acids. Germline-derived CDR1 and CDR2 are GTSNPN and SVGIG (reference sequence). CDR3 region: CAWGQVQGQPQHF. Here the CDR3 DNA reads TGTGCCTGGGGACAGGTTCAGGGTCAGCCCCAGCATTTT.

This CDR3 reads CATVTGDTEAFF. The CDR3 DNA reads as TGTGCCACCGTTACAGGGGACACTGAAGCTTTCTTT. V is TRBV28 and J is TRBJ1-1; 7 bases line up with TRBD1. The CDR3 has 12 residues. Germline CDR1 is MDHEN and CDR2 is SYDVKM. The J segment lost 3 bases and the V segment lost 10 bases, leaving 5 bases of the junction unmatched.

This clone has only one observation. The rearrangement joins TRBV5-1 to TRBJ2-3; 7 bases line up with TRBD1. There are 14 residues in the CDR3. Germline assignment: CDR1 SGHRS and CDR2 YFSETQ. Trimming removed 5 bases from V and 2 bases from J; junction bases left unmatched: 5. CDR3 coding DNA: TGCGCCAGCAGTTTTGGACAGGACACAGATACGCAGTATTTT. Amino acid sequence: CASSFGQDTDTQYF.

The chain carries TRBV5-1 and TRBJ2-5; 10 bases match TRBD2. The CDR3 contains 17 residues. The germline gives CDR1 SGHRS, CDR2 YFSETQ. J gave up 1 base and V 4 bases, and 10 bases lay outside the gene matches. The CDR3 DNA follows: TGCGCCAGCAGCCCGACTGGATCTAGCGGGGGCCAAGAGACCCAGTACTTC. This encodes CASSPTGSSGGQETQYF.

The CDR3 DNA sequence: TGTGCCAGCAGTTTTGGTGTCTCGAGTGGCTACACCTTC. It encodes CASSFGVSSGYTF. J is TRBJ1-2 and V is TRBV28; D is undetermined. CDR1 is MDHEN and CDR2 is SYDVKM in the germline V gene. This CDR3 region has 13 residues. Trimming removed 3 bases at V and 7 bases at J, with 12 bases between.

V usage is TRBV5-4 and J usage is TRBJ2-3; TRBD2 matches at 13 bases. There are 16 residues in the CDR3. Looked up from germline, CDR1 is SGHNT and CDR2 is YYREEE (reference sequence). J was trimmed by 4 bases and V by 3 bases; bases with no gene match: 5. CDR3 DNA sequence: TGTGCCAGCAGCTCCCGACTAGCGGGAGGCCCAGATACGCAGTATTTT. Its translation: CASSSRLAGGPDTQYF.

This chain links TRBV5-1 with TRBJ1-6, with TRBD1 as a possible D gene (5 bases). V was shortened by 0 bases and J by 0 bases, with 16 bases between the two germline ends. Germline loops: CDR1 SGHRS, CDR2 YFSETQ. The CDR3 sequence is 19 residues long. The DNA of the CDR3 is TGCGCCAGCAGCTTGGGGGGCGCGGGGCGGAGCTCCTATAATTCACCCCTCCACTTT. It encodes CASSLGGAGRSSYNSPLHF.

The chain couples TRBV6-6 to TRBJ2-3, with D tentatively TRBD2 (5 bases). V was trimmed by 4 bases and J by 6 bases, leaving 8 bases between them. The CDR3 is 12 amino acids. Germline CDR1 and CDR2: MNHNY and SVGAGI (reference sequence). CDR3 nucleotide sequence: TGTGCCAGCAGTTTTGTAGCGGATACGCAGTATTTT. Translation: CASSFVADTQYF.

V and J are TRBV7-2 and TRBJ2-3; D is unresolved. Germline loops: CDR1 SGHTA, CDR2 FQGNSA. The CDR3 is 15 amino acids. V lost 1 base to trimming and J lost 3 bases, with 11 bases between them. The CDR3 DNA is TGTGCCAGCAGCTTAGGGGTGATAGCAACAGATACGCAGTATTTT. Encoded protein: CASSLGVIATDTQYF. Looking up the rest from reference TRBV7-2 and TRBJ2-3 gives the full variable domain: GAGVSQSPSNKVTEKGKDVELRCDPISGHTALYWYRQSLGQGLEFLIYFQGNSAPDKSGLPSDRFSAERTGGSVSTLTIQRTQQEDSAVYLCASSLGVIATDTQYFGPGTRLTVL.

The J gene is TRBJ2-7, the V gene TRBV5-6; D gene unclear. Germline loops: CDR1 SGHDT, CDR2 YYEEEE. V was trimmed by 1 base and J by 0 bases, leaving 11 bases between them. This CDR3 is 15 amino acids long. The chain's CDR3 is CASSLILADSYEQYF. The CDR3 DNA follows: TGTGCCAGCAGCTTGATTCTGGCCGACTCCTACGAGCAGTACTTC.